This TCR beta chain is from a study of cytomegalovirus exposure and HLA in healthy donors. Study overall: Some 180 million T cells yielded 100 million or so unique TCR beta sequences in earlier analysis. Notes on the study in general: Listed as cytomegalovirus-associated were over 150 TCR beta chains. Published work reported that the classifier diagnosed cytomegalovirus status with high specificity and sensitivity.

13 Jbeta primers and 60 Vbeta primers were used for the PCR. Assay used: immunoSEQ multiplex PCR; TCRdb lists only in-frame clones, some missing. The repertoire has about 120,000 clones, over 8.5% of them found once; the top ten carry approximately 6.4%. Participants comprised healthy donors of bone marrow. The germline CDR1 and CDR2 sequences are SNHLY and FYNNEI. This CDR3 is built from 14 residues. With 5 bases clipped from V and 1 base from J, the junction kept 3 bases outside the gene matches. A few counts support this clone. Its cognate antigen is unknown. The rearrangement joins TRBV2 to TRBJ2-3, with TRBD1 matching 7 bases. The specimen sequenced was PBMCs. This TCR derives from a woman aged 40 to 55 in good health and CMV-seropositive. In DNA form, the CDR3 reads TGTGCCAGCAGTCAGGACAGGCGCACAGATACGCAGTATTTT. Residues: CASSQDRRTDTQYF.